These T cell receptor beta chains were read from a single sample in a study of OX40 agonist ivuxolimab in advanced cancers. Here immunoSEQ multiplex PCR was the method, and the copy in TCRdb shows in-frame clones only, minus some. The data hold roughly 63,000 clones, with roughly nine tenths observed a single time. Sequencing used CD4+ or CD8+ T cells sorted from blood, obtained in a trial of the OX40 agonist ivuxolimab. The receptors were sampled from an adult with an advanced solid tumor such as melanoma, head and neck, liver or kidney cancer. Each CDR3 is given with its conserved first and last residue. The order of the fields is CDR3 DNA, CDR3 protein, clone size, J gene, V gene, D gene. The D gene is left open where the match is weak. Clone sizes are given selectively: once, few, many, or a class where the clone is expanded.

CDR3 DNA: TGTGCCAGCAGCTTAGGTCCCTTGTGGAAGCCCCAGCATTTT; CDR3 protein: CASSLGPLWKPQHF; clone size: NA; J gene: TRBJ1-5; V gene: TRBV7-8; D gene: NA
CDR3 DNA: TGTGCCAGCAGCACCCCGGACAGGGGGAGGCCTGAAGCTTTCTTT; CDR3 protein: CASSTPDRGRPEAFF; clone size: NA; J gene: TRBJ1-1; V gene: TRBV9; D gene: TRBD1
CDR3 DNA: TGTGCTAGCAGCGCGGGACAGGGGAGCACCGGGGAGCTGTTTTTT; CDR3 protein: CASSAGQGSTGELFF; clone size: few; J gene: TRBJ2-2; V gene: TRBV7-7; D gene: TRBD1
CDR3 DNA: TGTGCCAGCAACACGGACCACTATGGCTACACCTTC; CDR3 protein: CASNTDHYGYTF; clone size: NA; J gene: TRBJ1-2; V gene: TRBV2; D gene: NA
CDR3 DNA: TGTGCCAGCAGTACCGACGACAGGAAGCAGTTCTTC; CDR3 protein: CASSTDDRKQFF; clone size: NA; J gene: TRBJ2-1; V gene: TRBV27; D gene: NA
CDR3 DNA: TGTGCCAGCAGAGGGGGGGGACAGGGCTACAATGAGCAGTTCTTC; CDR3 protein: CASRGGGQGYNEQFF; clone size: NA; J gene: TRBJ2-1; V gene: TRBV5-6; D gene: TRBD1
CDR3 DNA: TGTGCCAGCAGCTTGGGAGGGGACCATGGCTACACCTTC; CDR3 protein: CASSLGGDHGYTF; clone size: NA; J gene: TRBJ1-2; V gene: TRBV5-6; D gene: NA
CDR3 DNA: TGCGCCAGCAGCTTACTGGGACAGGGACAAGATACGCAGTATTTT; CDR3 protein: CASSLLGQGQDTQYF; clone size: NA; J gene: TRBJ2-3; V gene: TRBV5-1; D gene: TRBD1
CDR3 DNA: TGTGCCAGCAGCCATGCCCGGGGTGAGTTCTTC; CDR3 protein: CASSHARGEFF; clone size: NA; J gene: TRBJ2-1; V gene: TRBV21-1; D gene: NA
CDR3 DNA: TGTGCCAGCAGCTTGGGGGGGACCTACGAGCAGTACTTC; CDR3 protein: CASSLGGTYEQYF; clone size: NA; J gene: TRBJ2-7; V gene: TRBV7-9; D gene: TRBD2
CDR3 DNA: TGTGCCAGCTCACCACCGTCCAGGGGGAACACTGAAGCTTTCTTT; CDR3 protein: CASSPPSRGNTEAFF; clone size: NA; J gene: TRBJ1-1; V gene: TRBV18; D gene: NA
CDR3 DNA: TGTGCCAGTAACATACAGGCTCAGCCCCAGCATTTT; CDR3 protein: CASNIQAQPQHF; clone size: NA; J gene: TRBJ1-5; V gene: TRBV19; D gene: NA
CDR3 DNA: TGTGCCAGCAGCCAAGATTTGTCTCTAACGGGGAATGAGCAGTTCTTC; CDR3 protein: CASSQDLSLTGNEQFF; clone size: NA; J gene: TRBJ2-1; V gene: TRBV14; D gene: NA
CDR3 DNA: TGCGCCAGCAGCCGGTCGGATACAAGGAGGAGCTATGGCTACACCTTC; CDR3 protein: CASSRSDTRRSYGYTF; clone size: NA; J gene: TRBJ1-2; V gene: TRBV5-1; D gene: NA
CDR3 DNA: TGTGCCAGCAGCTTAGCCCGGGGGGGAGGAAATGAGCAGTTCTTC; CDR3 protein: CASSLARGGGNEQFF; clone size: few; J gene: TRBJ2-1; V gene: TRBV7-9; D gene: TRBD2
CDR3 DNA: TGTGCCAGCAGTCCCGGGACTAGCTCCTACAATGAGCAGTTCTTC; CDR3 protein: CASSPGTSSYNEQFF; clone size: once; J gene: TRBJ2-1; V gene: TRBV6-1; D gene: TRBD2
CDR3 DNA: TGCGCCAGCAGCTTAACAGGGTCAAGCAATCAGCCCCAGCATTTT; CDR3 protein: CASSLTGSSNQPQHF; clone size: NA; J gene: TRBJ1-5; V gene: TRBV5-1; D gene: NA
CDR3 DNA: TGTGCCACCAGCAGAGGGACAGTCTTTTCCTACGAGCAGTACTTC; CDR3 protein: CATSRGTVFSYEQYF; clone size: NA; J gene: TRBJ2-7; V gene: TRBV15; D gene: NA
CDR3 DNA: TGTGCCAGCAGCTTTGGACGGGGGGCCCAAGAGACCCAGTACTTC; CDR3 protein: CASSFGRGAQETQYF; clone size: NA; J gene: TRBJ2-5; V gene: TRBV7-9; D gene: NA
CDR3 DNA: TGCGCCAGCAGAATGGACGGAGGGAGCAATCAGCCCCAGCATTTT; CDR3 protein: CASRMDGGSNQPQHF; clone size: NA; J gene: TRBJ1-5; V gene: TRBV5-1; D gene: NA
CDR3 DNA: TGTGCCAGCAGTTTAGGCCAAAGCACAGATACGCAGTATTTT; CDR3 protein: CASSLGQSTDTQYF; clone size: NA; J gene: TRBJ2-3; V gene: TRBV27; D gene: NA
CDR3 DNA: TGTGCCAGTAGTACCTTCCGCGATCAGCCCCAGCATTTT; CDR3 protein: CASSTFRDQPQHF; clone size: few; J gene: TRBJ1-5; V gene: TRBV19; D gene: NA
CDR3 DNA: TGTGCCAGCTCACCCCAACAGGCAAACTGGAACACTGAAGCTTTCTTT; CDR3 protein: CASSPQQANWNTEAFF; clone size: NA; J gene: TRBJ1-1; V gene: TRBV18; D gene: NA
CDR3 DNA: TGTGCCAGCACCAGACAGAGCCCACACAATGAGCAGTTCTTC; CDR3 protein: CASTRQSPHNEQFF; clone size: NA; J gene: TRBJ2-1; V gene: TRBV6-1; D gene: NA
CDR3 DNA: TGTGCCAGCAGCTTAGGAGACACAGGGCAGGATTTT; CDR3 protein: CASSLGDTGQDF; clone size: once; J gene: TRBJ2-3; V gene: TRBV7-9; D gene: NA
CDR3 DNA: TGTGCCAGCAGGGGAAACAGAGGCACTGAAGCTTTCTTT; CDR3 protein: CASRGNRGTEAFF; clone size: few; J gene: TRBJ1-1; V gene: TRBV2; D gene: NA
CDR3 DNA: TGTGCCAGCAGCTTACTTAAGGGAGAGCAGTACTTC; CDR3 protein: CASSLLKGEQYF; clone size: NA; J gene: TRBJ2-7; V gene: TRBV11-2; D gene: NA
CDR3 DNA: TGTGCCAGCAGTATGGGACGGACGACTAAAGAGCAGTACTTC; CDR3 protein: CASSMGRTTKEQYF; clone size: NA; J gene: TRBJ2-7; V gene: TRBV6-6; D gene: NA
CDR3 DNA: TGTGCCAGTAGTATAGTTCGACAGATCGGGGGGGAGCTGTTTTTT; CDR3 protein: CASSIVRQIGGELFF; clone size: NA; J gene: TRBJ2-2; V gene: TRBV19; D gene: NA
CDR3 DNA: TGTGCCAGCAGCATTAGGAGGGTAACAGGGAGGTTGGGTGCTTTCTTT; CDR3 protein: CASSIRRVTGRLGAFF; clone size: NA; J gene: TRBJ1-1; V gene: TRBV11-2; D gene: NA
CDR3 DNA: TGTGCCATCAGTGGTCAGGGGGATTATGGCTACACCTTC; CDR3 protein: CAISGQGDYGYTF; clone size: NA; J gene: TRBJ1-2; V gene: TRBV10-3; D gene: TRBD1
CDR3 DNA: TGTGCCAGCAGTTCGACTAGCGGGAGGGGAGTTCCGAATGAGCAGTTCTTC; CDR3 protein: CASSSTSGRGVPNEQFF; clone size: NA; J gene: TRBJ2-1; V gene: TRBV27; D gene: TRBD2
CDR3 DNA: TGTGCCAGCAGCTACCTTGACGGTAACACTGAAGCTTTCTTT; CDR3 protein: CASSYLDGNTEAFF; clone size: once; J gene: TRBJ1-1; V gene: TRBV25-1; D gene: NA
CDR3 DNA: TGTGCCAGCGGAACTAGCGGGGCGAACACCGGGGAGCTGTTTTTT; CDR3 protein: CASGTSGANTGELFF; clone size: NA; J gene: TRBJ2-2; V gene: TRBV2; D gene: TRBD2
CDR3 DNA: TGTGCCAGCAGCCAAACTTTCAGGGAAACTGAAGCTTTCTTT; CDR3 protein: CASSQTFRETEAFF; clone size: NA; J gene: TRBJ1-1; V gene: TRBV5-6; D gene: NA
CDR3 DNA: TGTGCCAGCTCACCACCGACTGTCTATGGCTACACCTTC; CDR3 protein: CASSPPTVYGYTF; clone size: NA; J gene: TRBJ1-2; V gene: TRBV18; D gene: NA
CDR3 DNA: TGTGCCAGCAGTTACTCGGGACCCTCGACCTCCTACGAGCAGTACTTC; CDR3 protein: CASSYSGPSTSYEQYF; clone size: NA; J gene: TRBJ2-7; V gene: TRBV6-5; D gene: NA
CDR3 DNA: TGTGCCAGCAGTGGCTCCACCGGGAGGTCAGATACGCAGTATTTT; CDR3 protein: CASSGSTGRSDTQYF; clone size: NA; J gene: TRBJ2-3; V gene: TRBV2; D gene: TRBD2
CDR3 DNA: TGTGCCAGCAGGCCCTCTCATGGGAACAATCCTTATGGCTACACCTTC; CDR3 protein: CASRPSHGNNPYGYTF; clone size: NA; J gene: TRBJ1-2; V gene: TRBV4-2; D gene: NA
CDR3 DNA: TGTGCCAGCAGTCCATGGGGGAGAGGTATAGGCTACACCTTC; CDR3 protein: CASSPWGRGIGYTF; clone size: NA; J gene: TRBJ1-2; V gene: TRBV6-4; D gene: NA
CDR3 DNA: TGTGCCAGCAGCATCGACAGGGTCCTTGGCGGGGAGCTGTTTTTT; CDR3 protein: CASSIDRVLGGELFF; clone size: NA; J gene: TRBJ2-2; V gene: TRBV7-8; D gene: TRBD1
CDR3 DNA: TGCAGCGTGATTACAGGTCCTGGGGCCAACGTCCTGACTTTC; CDR3 protein: CSVITGPGANVLTF; clone size: NA; J gene: TRBJ2-6; V gene: TRBV29-1; D gene: NA
CDR3 DNA: TGTGCCAGCTCACCTGCGGGAGGGGGCCTCTATGGCTACACCTTC; CDR3 protein: CASSPAGGGLYGYTF; clone size: NA; J gene: TRBJ1-2; V gene: TRBV18; D gene: TRBD1
CDR3 DNA: TGTGCCCACGGGGCCCTTGCGAACACTGAAGCTTTCTTT; CDR3 protein: CAHGALANTEAFF; clone size: NA; J gene: TRBJ1-1; V gene: TRBV7-9; D gene: NA
CDR3 DNA: TGTGCCAGCAGCTTCGGGACTAGCGGAGACGGAGATACGCAGTATTTT; CDR3 protein: CASSFGTSGDGDTQYF; clone size: NA; J gene: TRBJ2-3; V gene: TRBV7-9; D gene: TRBD2
CDR3 DNA: TGTGCCAGCATCTCGGACAGCCGCTCTGGAAACACCATATATTTT; CDR3 protein: CASISDSRSGNTIYF; clone size: NA; J gene: TRBJ1-3; V gene: TRBV6-1; D gene: NA
CDR3 DNA: TGTGCCAGTAGTATCGGGCACAGTGAAGCTTTCTTT; CDR3 protein: CASSIGHSEAFF; clone size: NA; J gene: TRBJ1-1; V gene: TRBV19; D gene: NA
CDR3 DNA: TGTGCCAGCAGTTCGAGGACAGAAATCTATGGCTACACCTTC; CDR3 protein: CASSSRTEIYGYTF; clone size: NA; J gene: TRBJ1-2; V gene: TRBV28; D gene: NA
CDR3 DNA: TGCGCCAGCAGCTTGTGGGACATCTCCTACGAGCAGTACTTC; CDR3 protein: CASSLWDISYEQYF; clone size: NA; J gene: TRBJ2-7; V gene: TRBV5-1; D gene: NA
CDR3 DNA: TGTGCCAGCAGTTTATTGAGCGGGAGTCGACTAAATGAGCAGTTCTTC; CDR3 protein: CASSLLSGSRLNEQFF; clone size: NA; J gene: TRBJ2-1; V gene: TRBV28; D gene: TRBD2
CDR3 DNA: TGTGCCAGCAGCCAAGATCGGTCCTTAGTACAAGAGACCCAGTACTTC; CDR3 protein: CASSQDRSLVQETQYF; clone size: NA; J gene: TRBJ2-5; V gene: TRBV4-2; D gene: NA
CDR3 DNA: TGTGCCAGCAGTTGGGGATTCTCCACAGATACGCAGTATTTT; CDR3 protein: CASSWGFSTDTQYF; clone size: once; J gene: TRBJ2-3; V gene: TRBV6-1; D gene: NA
CDR3 DNA: TGTGCCAGCAGTGAAGCGCTTCAGGCATATCACACTGAAGCTTTCTTT; CDR3 protein: CASSEALQAYHTEAFF; clone size: NA; J gene: TRBJ1-1; V gene: TRBV6-1; D gene: NA
CDR3 DNA: TGTGCCAGCAGCTTAGGGCGACAGGTTTCTCAAGAGACCCAGTACTTC; CDR3 protein: CASSLGRQVSQETQYF; clone size: NA; J gene: TRBJ2-5; V gene: TRBV7-2; D gene: NA